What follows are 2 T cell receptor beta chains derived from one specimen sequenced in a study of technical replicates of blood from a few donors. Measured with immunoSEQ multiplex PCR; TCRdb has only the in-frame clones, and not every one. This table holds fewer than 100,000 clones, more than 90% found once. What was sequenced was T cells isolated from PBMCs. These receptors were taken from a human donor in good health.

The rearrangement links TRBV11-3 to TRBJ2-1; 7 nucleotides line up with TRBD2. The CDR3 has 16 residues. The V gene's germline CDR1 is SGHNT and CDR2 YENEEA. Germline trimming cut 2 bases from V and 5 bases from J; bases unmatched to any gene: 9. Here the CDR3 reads CASSLREGVPNNEQFF. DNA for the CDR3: TGTGCCAGCAGCTTAAGGGAGGGCGTTCCGAACAATGAGCAGTTCTTC.

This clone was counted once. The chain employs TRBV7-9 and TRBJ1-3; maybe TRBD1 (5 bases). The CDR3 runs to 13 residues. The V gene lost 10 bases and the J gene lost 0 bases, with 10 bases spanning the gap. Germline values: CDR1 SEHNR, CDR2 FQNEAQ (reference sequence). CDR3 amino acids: CANKQGSGNTIYF. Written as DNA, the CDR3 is TGTGCCAACAAGCAGGGCTCTGGAAACACCATATATTTT.